One and the same sample provided the 32 T cell receptor beta chains below, sequenced in a study of blood T cell repertoires in COVID-19 (dated by TCRdb to 2020 to 2021). The library was generated by the immunoSEQ multiplex PCR assay. TCRdb retrieved this table from immuneACCESS and kept in-frame rearrangements only. Not all clones are present; in checked studies, unresolved V genes account for under half, and no reason is known for the remainder. The sample has about 83,000 clones on record, about 82% of them singletons. The biggest ten clones account for under 8.5% of the sample. Sequencing was carried out using peripheral blood. All receptors come from a man aged 50-59 years with active COVID-19.

The V and J genes are TRBV19 and TRBJ1-1, with D possibly being TRBD1 (6 bases). The CDR3 spans 13 residues. Germline V gene data show CDR1 as LNHDA and CDR2 as SQIVND (reference sequence). V gave up 4 bases and J gave up 8 bases, with 14 bases separating them. The CDR3 nucleotides are TGTGCCAGTAGTAAGCGGGACACAATGGAAGCTTTCTTT. This encodes CASSKRDTMEAFF.

The CDR3 DNA sequence: TGTGCCAGCAGCGAATGGGACAGGGTTGCCGGAAACACCATATATTTT. This codes for CASSEWDRVAGNTIYF. This sequence joins TRBV11-1 and TRBJ1-3; 9 positions match TRBD1. This CDR3 region has 16 residues. J was trimmed by 4 bases and V by 5 bases; bases with no gene match: 9. CDR1 and CDR2 from the germline V gene are SGHAT and FQDESV (reference sequence).

This chain joins TRBV4-1 and TRBJ1-4; D perhaps matches TRBD1 (5 bases). The CDR3 contains 16 residues. Between the trimmed V and J ends, which lost 3 bases and 0 bases, there was a span of 11 bases. Germline lookup yields CDR1 MGHRA and CDR2 YSYEKL. CDR3 nucleotide sequence: TGCGCCAGCAGCCATGGGGGGGGGACAACTAATGAAAAACTGTTTTTT. Its protein is CASSHGGGTTNEKLFF.

The rearrangement joins TRBV5-6 to TRBJ2-7; tentatively, D is TRBD1 (6 bases). The CDR3 runs 17 residues. Between the trimmed V and J ends, which lost 0 bases and 6 bases, there was a span of 22 bases. Per the germline V gene, CDR1 is SGHDT and CDR2 is YYEEEE. CDR3 sequence: CASSLGWAGVSRPEQYF. For the CDR3, the DNA is TGTGCCAGCAGCTTGGGGTGGGCAGGGGTGTCCCGCCCCGAGCAGTACTTC.

The chain employs TRBV28 and TRBJ2-2; D is perhaps TRBD2 (5 bases). Germline-derived CDR1 and CDR2 are MDHEN and SYDVKM. This CDR3 is 14 amino acids long. Trimming stripped 6 bases from V and 4 bases from J, with 12 bases between. CDR3: CASRDGLVTGELFF. CDR3 coding DNA: TGTGCCAGCAGGGATGGACTTGTCACCGGGGAGCTGTTTTTT. The full variable domain, in which reference TRBV28 and TRBJ2-2 provide the parts outside the CDR3, is DVKVTQSSRYLVKRTGEKVFLECVQDMDHENMFWYRQDPGLGLRLIYFSYDVKMKEKGDIPEGYSVSREKKERFSLILESASTNQTSMYLCASRDGLVTGELFFGEGSRLTVL.

CDR3 sequence reads: CATSRDGYSGTDTQYF. In DNA form, the CDR3 reads TGTGCCACCAGCAGAGATGGCTATAGCGGCACAGATACGCAGTATTTT. The chain employs TRBV15 and TRBJ2-3; D is perhaps TRBD2 (5 bases). V was shortened by 0 bases and J by 1 base, with 11 bases between the two germline ends. The germline V gene encodes CDR1 LNHNV and CDR2 YYDKDF (reference sequence). This CDR3 is built from 16 residues.

This clone was observed once. This chain uses TRBV5-1 with TRBJ2-5; possibly TRBD2 for D (5 bases). The CDR3 extends over 15 amino acids. Per the germline V gene, CDR1 is SGHRS and CDR2 is YFSETQ. V dropped 5 bases and J dropped 5 bases, with 19 bases sitting between them. The CDR3 DNA is TGCGCCAGCAGGGGCGCGGGCATCCAAGGGGAGACCCAGTACTTC. This codes for CASRGAGIQGETQYF.

V usage is TRBV27 and J usage is TRBJ1-4; D remains unclear. Trimming shortened V by 3 bases and J by 6 bases, and 11 bases separated the two germline ends. The CDR3 is made up of 14 amino acids. Germline CDR1 is MNHEY and CDR2 is SMNVEV (reference sequence). The CDR3 loop reads CASSFLPGDEKLFF. The CDR3 DNA follows: TGTGCCAGCAGTTTCCTTCCGGGAGATGAAAAACTGTTTTTT.

The chain has TRBV7-2 and TRBJ1-1; a weak D match, TRBD1 (6 bases). The CDR3 spans 15 residues. Germline V lookup: CDR1 SGHTA, CDR2 FQGNSA. The ends were cut back, 5 bases at V and 0 bases at J, with 13 bases in the middle. The CDR3: CASSINQGMNTEAFF. As DNA, the CDR3 is TGTGCCAGCAGCATAAATCAGGGGATGAACACTGAAGCTTTCTTT.

The V and J genes are TRBV19 and TRBJ1-1, with 7 bases fitting TRBD1. The CDR3 has 16 residues. Trimming took 6 bases from V and 0 from J; bases not matched to a gene: 10. The V gene's germline CDR1 is LNHDA and CDR2 SQIVND (reference sequence). The CDR3 loop reads CASSPQTGRLNTEAFF. CDR3 DNA sequence: TGTGCCAGTAGCCCTCAGACAGGGCGGTTGAACACTGAAGCTTTCTTT.

This chain connects TRBV6-2 or TRBV6-3 to TRBJ1-2; possible D gene TRBD1, 5 bases. Germline CDR1 MNHEY, CDR2 SVGEGT. The CDR3 totals 14 residues. V shed 5 bases and J shed 0 bases, with 10 bases lying between them. CDR3 in amino acids: CASSDSLPNYGYTF. The CDR3 DNA follows: TGTGCCAGCAGTGACAGCTTGCCTAACTATGGCTACACCTTC.

The rearrangement links TRBV2 to TRBJ2-1; 10 nucleotides align to TRBD2. CDR1 is SNHLY and CDR2 is FYNNEI in the germline V gene. CDR3 length: 15 amino acids. V was clipped by 7 bases and J by 2 bases; unmatched bases: 5. The CDR3 DNA reads as TGTGCCAGCAATAGCGGGGGGCAAACCTACAATGAGCAGTTCTTC. Translated, it gives CASNSGGQTYNEQFF.

J is TRBJ1-2 and V is TRBV6-4; perhaps TRBD1 as D (5 bases). The CDR3 has 15 residues. Trimming cost V 3 bases and J 4 bases, with 15 bases left between them. The germline gives CDR1 MRHNA, CDR2 SNTAGT. The CDR3 loop is CASSEGRCYFYGYTF. CDR3 nucleotide sequence: TGTGCCAGCAGTGAGGGGCGTTGTTACTTCTATGGCTACACCTTC.

The chain employs TRBV28 and TRBJ1-1; D gene ambiguous. The CDR3 is 12 amino acids. The germline CDR1 and CDR2 sequences are MDHEN and SYDVKM. V was shortened by 3 bases and J by 4 bases, with 6 bases between the two germline ends. For the CDR3, the DNA is TGTGCCAGCAGTTTCTGGAGCACTGAAGCTTTCTTT. It codes for CASSFWSTEAFF.

V is TRBV7-6 and J is TRBJ1-3, with D uncertain. This CDR3 has 15 amino acids. V lost 1 base, J lost 4 bases, and 11 bases lay in between. Germline CDR1 SGHVS, CDR2 FNYEAQ. The chain's CDR3 is CASSLDRDGGNTIYF. The CDR3, as DNA: TGTGCCAGCAGCTTAGACCGGGATGGGGGAAACACCATATATTTT.

The rearrangement joins TRBV19 to TRBJ1-5; 10 positions match TRBD1. The CDR3 spans 21 residues. Germline V gene lookup returns CDR1 LNHDA and CDR2 SQIVND (reference sequence). Unmatched junction bases numbered 19, after V lost 5 bases and J lost 0 bases. The CDR3 here is CASSASRDRGTPLYSNQPQHF. CDR3 nucleotide sequence: TGTGCCAGTAGTGCCTCCCGGGACAGGGGAACACCCCTTTATAGCAATCAGCCCCAGCATTTT.

V usage is TRBV28 and J usage is TRBJ2-5; 7 nucleotides match TRBD1. Germline assignment: CDR1 MDHEN and CDR2 SYDVKM. Trimming removed 5 bases from V and 3 bases from J; junction bases left unmatched: 6. The CDR3 spans 14 residues. The CDR3 nucleotides read TGTGCCAGCAGTAACAGGGGCTTGGAAGAGACCCAGTACTTC. This codes for CASSNRGLEETQYF.

The V call is TRBV11-1, the J call TRBJ2-7; the match to TRBD1 covers 9 bases. CDR3 size: 13 residues. The V gene end was trimmed by 8 bases and the J gene end by 5 bases; junction bases not matched to a gene: 7. Germline V gene sequence: CDR1 SGHAT, CDR2 FQDESV (reference sequence). The CDR3 DNA reads TGTGCCAGCGGAAGACAGGGGGTCCACGAGCAGTACTTC. As protein: CASGRQGVHEQYF.

The V gene is TRBV11-2, the J gene TRBJ1-3, with D possibly matching TRBD1 (5 bases). The germline V and J ends were trimmed by 5 bases and 0 bases, with 8 bases remaining between them. This CDR3 contains 14 residues. Per germline, CDR1 SGHAT and CDR2 FQNNGV. CDR3 in DNA: TGTGCCAGCAGCCGGCAGGGCTCTGGAAACACCATATATTTT. This gives the protein CASSRQGSGNTIYF.

This clone was detected a few times. J is TRBJ1-6 and V is TRBV5-1; 7 nucleotides line up with TRBD1. Trimming at V came to 3 bases and at J to 8 bases, leaving 14 bases not matched to a gene. This CDR3 has 17 residues. Germline CDR1 is SGHRS and CDR2 is YFSETQ. The CDR3 region is CASSYTIATGSDSPLHF. The DNA for the CDR3 is TGCGCCAGCAGCTACACAATCGCGACAGGGTCGGATTCACCCCTCCACTTT.

The count of this clone is one. The chain recombines TRBV14 with TRBJ2-3, with TRBD2 matching 8 bases. The CDR3 spans 14 residues. V dropped 8 bases and J dropped 10; count of bases not matched to a gene: 14. Germline-derived CDR1 and CDR2 are SGHDN and FVKESK. As DNA, the CDR3 is TGTGCCAGCGGAGCGGGAGTCCACCCAGGCCCGCAGTATTTT. This sequence encodes CASGAGVHPGPQYF.

The J gene is TRBJ2-3, the V gene TRBV19; 10 positions agree with TRBD2. V lost 7 bases and J lost 6; bases outside the gene matches: 10. CDR3 length: 15 amino acids. CDR1 LNHDA and CDR2 SQIVND come from the germline V gene (reference sequence). The CDR3 loop reads CASTKQLAGDDTQYF. CDR3 coding DNA: TGTGCCAGTACCAAACAGCTAGCGGGAGACGATACGCAGTATTTT.

Only one count was recorded for this clone. The chain recombines TRBV2 with TRBJ1-1; D perhaps matches TRBD1 (5 bases). Germline V CDR1 and CDR2: SNHLY, FYNNEI. The CDR3 consists of 15 residues. The ends were cut back, 7 bases at V and 5 bases at J, with 20 bases in the middle. CDR3 loop: CASTERRGTLTEAFF. The CDR3, as DNA: TGTGCCAGCACCGAAAGGCGGGGGACCTTAACTGAAGCTTTCTTT.

This sequence joins TRBV3-1 (or the pseudogene TRBV3-2) and TRBJ2-4; 7 nucleotides line up with TRBD2. Germline assignment: CDR1 LGHDT and CDR2 YNNKEL (reference sequence). This CDR3 contains 13 residues. The J segment lost 6 bases and the V segment lost 1 base, leaving 0 bases of the junction unmatched. CDR3 amino acids: CASSQAGGNIQYF. The CDR3 region has the DNA TGTGCCAGCAGCCAAGCGGGGGGAAACATTCAGTACTTC.

V usage is TRBV28 and J usage is TRBJ2-7; 9 positions match TRBD1. Germline CDR1 is MDHEN and CDR2 is SYDVKM. V shed 4 bases and J 1 base; nucleotides not matched to a gene: 5. The CDR3 extends over 15 amino acids. CDR3 region: CASSSQGAPSYEQYF. The CDR3 DNA reads TGTGCCAGCAGTTCACAGGGGGCCCCTTCCTACGAGCAGTACTTC.

This chain links TRBV6-2 or TRBV6-3 with TRBJ1-1; no clear D. Germline V CDR1 and CDR2: MNHEY, SVGEGT. V was trimmed by 2 bases and J by 3 bases, leaving 10 bases between them. The CDR3 is made up of 14 amino acids. The CDR3 coding sequence is TGTGCCAGCAGTTACGAGGGAACGGACACTGAAGCTTTCTTT. It yields the protein CASSYEGTDTEAFF.

V and J are TRBV27 and TRBJ2-2; D is perhaps TRBD2 (6 bases). CDR3 length: 16 amino acids. V was shortened by 6 bases and J by 0 bases, with 14 bases between the two germline ends. CDR1 and CDR2 (germline): MNHEY, SMNVEV (reference sequence). CDR3 bases: TGTGCCAGCAGCCCCTGGGACTTACCGAACACCGGGGAGCTGTTTTTT. This codes for CASSPWDLPNTGELFF.

The chain joins TRBV7-3 to TRBJ2-3; 9 bases are shared with TRBD2. The CDR3 contains 15 residues. Germline V gene lookup returns CDR1 SGHTA and CDR2 FQGTGA. After removal of 5 bases from V and 0 bases from J, the junction contained 3 bases not matched to a gene. The CDR3 DNA follows: TGTGCCAGCAGCCAGAGCGGGGGGAGCACAGATACGCAGTATTTT. It codes for CASSQSGGSTDTQYF.

The chain uses TRBV4-1 and TRBJ2-5, with D perhaps TRBD2 (6 bases). The CDR3 runs to 17 residues. Trimming removed 0 bases from V and 2 bases from J, with 16 bases in between. The V gene's germline CDR1 is MGHRA and CDR2 YSYEKL. CDR3 in DNA: TGCGCCAGCAGCCAAGATAGCCCGATAGCGGAACAAGAGACCCAGTACTTC. Translation gives CASSQDSPIAEQETQYF.

This chain uses TRBV6-5 with TRBJ2-1, with D possibly being TRBD2 (6 bases). This CDR3 contains 13 residues. The germline gives CDR1 MNHEY, CDR2 SVGAGI. The V end lost 7 bases, the J end lost 0 bases, and 7 bases lay between the germline ends. CDR3: CASTGGSYNEQFF. The CDR3 DNA is TGTGCCAGCACCGGGGGCTCCTACAATGAGCAGTTCTTC.

The CDR3 loop is CASSRGYEQFF. The CDR3 bases are TGCGCCAGCAGCCGAGGTTACGAGCAGTTCTTC. The gene calls are TRBV4-1 and TRBJ2-1; no firm D call. Per the germline V gene, CDR1 is MGHRA and CDR2 is YSYEKL. Between the trimmed V and J ends, which lost 4 bases and 10 bases, there was a span of 8 bases. This CDR3 region has 11 residues.

The chain's CDR3 is CSVENPQWTGNYGYTF. In DNA, the CDR3 is TGCAGCGTTGAAAACCCTCAATGGACTGGGAACTATGGCTACACCTTC. The chain is built from TRBV29-1 and TRBJ1-2, with unresolved D. V dropped 2 bases and J dropped 2 bases, with 18 bases sitting between them. The CDR3 contains 16 residues. Germline V gene lookup returns CDR1 SQVTM and CDR2 ANQGSEA.